The rows below give T cell receptor beta chains drawn from one sample of a study of CXCR3-negative and CXCR3-positive naive CD8 T cells. Each CDR3 protein gets one entry in TCRdb, which reprocessed the 5' RACE reads and gives no DNA. This repertoire includes 150,000 or so distinct CDR3 sequences. Sequencing was carried out using naive CXCR3+ CD8+ T cells from blood. The receptor source for this set is a human donor in good health. Some clones in this sample may be carry-over from other donors' samples. Each CDR3 is given with its conserved first and last residue.

J gene | V gene | CDR3 protein
TRBJ2-3 | TRBV18 | CASSPDTDTQYF
TRBJ2-3 | TRBV6-6 | CASSYSPGSGKVFSTDTQYF
TRBJ2-7 | TRBV7-9 | CASSAWDSTYEQYF
TRBJ1-1 | TRBV7-9 | CASSLGAGQPEAFF
TRBJ2-5 | TRBV7-8 | CASSPKAPGMGGHQETQYF
TRBJ1-3 | TRBV14 | CASSQADLGPSGNTIYF
TRBJ2-7 | TRBV15 | CATSSGQGPYEQYF
TRBJ1-6 | TRBV5-6 | CASRLDRGNSPLHF
TRBJ1-1 | TRBV12-3/TRBV12-4 | CASSLVSTVEAFF
TRBJ2-2 | TRBV29-1 | CSVVGDTGELFF
TRBJ2-1 | TRBV6-2/TRBV6-3 | CASSPEGQVNNEQFF
TRBJ2-1 | TRBV6-5 | CASSFSPRLAGAGNEQFF
TRBJ2-3 | TRBV27 | CASRTWDTQYF
TRBJ2-3 | TRBV27 | CASSLFPGTSGTDTQYF
TRBJ1-5 | TRBV4-2 | CASSTGSQPQHF
TRBJ1-1 | TRBV4-1 | CASSQNVGLNTEAFF
TRBJ2-7 | TRBV5-4 | CASSLTSGRPYEQYF
TRBJ1-5 | TRBV4-3 | CASSEGGNQPQHF
TRBJ2-1 | TRBV5-1 | CASSLASGSGHEQFF
TRBJ2-1 | TRBV7-8 | CASRPRGGLPNEQFF
TRBJ2-7 | TRBV6-6 | CASSNLQGDLLGQYF
TRBJ1-2 | TRBV27 | CASSLSPGQGDGYTF
TRBJ2-3 | TRBV29-1 | CSVTEGLESTDTQYF
TRBJ2-1 | TRBV7-3 | CASSLTAVGPYNEQFF
TRBJ2-7 | TRBV7-8 | CASSPLLYREQYF
TRBJ2-5 | TRBV7-2 | CASSLGFGGPLQETQYF
TRBJ1-1 | TRBV25-1 | CASSVGTWGTEAFF
TRBJ2-4 | TRBV7-9 | CASSPGTGVPKNIQYF
TRBJ2-3 | TRBV7-9 | CASSPKAGEGTDTQYF
TRBJ2-5 | TRBV5-4 | CASSFHPPQETQYF
TRBJ1-1 | TRBV29-1 | CSVDYGQGPGVNTEAFF
TRBJ2-1 | TRBV12-3/TRBV12-4 | CASSRTSGAISYNEQFF
TRBJ2-1 | TRBV19 | CASTLGGFLHEQFF
TRBJ1-4 | TRBV28 | CASSGNGPQKLFF
TRBJ2-3 | TRBV18 | CASSPPRERGGLNTDTQYF
TRBJ2-1 | TRBV7-9 | CASSPRTVSSYNEQFF
TRBJ1-5 | TRBV7-9 | CASSLVARDQPQHF
TRBJ2-1 | TRBV5-4 | CASSWDSGGSYNEQFF
TRBJ2-3 | TRBV4-2 | CASSQEGSSDTQYF
TRBJ2-5 | TRBV4-3 | CASSPRLAGDGETQYF
TRBJ1-1 | TRBV29-1 | CSVEQGYEAFF
TRBJ1-6 | TRBV12-3/TRBV12-4 | CASSPSGNSPLHF
TRBJ2-1 | TRBV12-3/TRBV12-4 | CASSLYLVSYNEQFF
TRBJ2-2 | TRBV2 | CASTGDWKSTGELFF
TRBJ1-1 | TRBV7-9 | CASSSSGRNEAFF
TRBJ1-1 | TRBV28 | CASSLTGATRTGDEAFF
TRBJ2-5 | TRBV28 | CASRDRGYPETQYF
TRBJ2-3 | TRBV14 | CASSQDIGVSTDTQYF
TRBJ2-1 | TRBV6-1 | CASSVPGTSYTEQFF
TRBJ1-1 | TRBV12-3/TRBV12-4 | CASSLGRETNTEAFF
TRBJ2-1 | TRBV29-1 | CSVEEGGSYNEQFF
TRBJ2-7 | TRBV12-3/TRBV12-4 | CASTPGTITEQYF
TRBJ2-1 | TRBV12-3/TRBV12-4 | CASSLKELANEQFF
TRBJ2-7 | TRBV5-6 | CASSFRGSNYEQYF
TRBJ2-7 | TRBV6-6 | CASSSGQGREQYF